This T cell receptor (beta chain) was sequenced during a study of T cell responses to AZD1222 COVID-19 vaccine (dated by TCRdb to the early 2020s). At the level of the whole study: AZD1222 recipients whose second dose came at about 4 weeks and those whose second dose came at about 12 weeks were combined into one group, since spike-specific TCR depth and breadth did not differ between the two schedules. TCR sequencing was performed for roughly 240 trial participants, of whom around 210 were given two doses of AZD1222 and 26 were given two doses of MenACWY control vaccine. Enrollment into the trials was organized by age into subgroups of 18-55, 56-69 and 70-plus years, and those subgroups contained roughly 150, 30 and 60 TCR-sequenced participants, respectively. Paper-wide results and their limitations: After two AZD1222 doses, spike-specific TCR breadth and depth were significantly higher than at day 0 and than in MenACWY recipients. Participants were mostly white British, with more females than males. The authors suggested clonal diversity may have been underestimated. Conclusions about previously exposed vaccinees were limited because only six AZD1222 recipients were SARS-CoV-2 seropositive at baseline. Because no day 14 peak-response samples were available, the repertoires could be characterized only after the peak T cell response. Reportedly, close to half of the unique spike-specific TCRs recognized epitopes lying outside the regions that are mutated in the B.1.351 and B.1.1.7 variants. The 56-69-year group was small, and its depth increase did not reach significance, likely because of low power. CD4 TCRs associated with the vaccine covered the entire spike protein, and the dominant responses were in regions 160-218 and 743-854.

The CDR3 regions of human TCRbeta chains were analyzed by immunosequencing. Per the source publication's procedure: TCRs in the repertoires were compared against a reference library of SARS-CoV-2-specific TCRs that had been generated with the MIRA antigen-specificity platform. Breadth meant the fraction of unique TCRs that were SARS-CoV-2-associated, whereas depth meant the fraction of total T cells that were SARS-CoV-2-associated. Using the MIRA data, each spike-specific TCR was assigned both to the spike region to which the TCR was reactive and to a CD4 or CD8 class. Log10-transformed breadth and depth values were compared by one-way ANOVA with Sidak's multiple comparisons tests. TCRdb's version of the immuneACCESS table is confined to in-frame rearrangements and falls short of the full clone set. An unresolved V gene accounts for under half of the shortfall where checked; the remainder is of unknown origin. V, J and clone size derive from that table, while D and trimming were established from the DNA sequence. The sample yields about 97,000 clones; 90% to 95% were counted once. The ten largest clones represent more than 6.5% of the sample.

The label giving this sample's time point can be read as: baseline before first vaccination. Vaccinee samples came from UK trials COV001 and COV002, including a single-blind randomized controlled phase 2/3 trial of AZD1222 (ChAdOx1 nCoV-19) in healthy adults. Trial participant PBMC samples were collected at day 0 and day 28 after the second dose for TCRbeta chain sequencing. To note about this clone: No antigen is known for it. No much larger clone is present one base from it, and per-base qualities are unavailable.

For CDR1 and CDR2, the germline V gene lists MNHEY and SVGAGI. Taken from cysteine to phenylalanine, the CDR3 has 15 residues. Just CDR3 DNA is preserved here, 45 bases in frame from base 1. V is pared back by 8 bases and J by 6 bases, with 20 bases lying between the germline termini. The sequencing here drew on peripheral blood, taken on day 0 of AZD1222 vaccination. This TCR derives from an adult in good health. In this chain, TRBV6-5 is recombined with TRBJ1-5, with a tentative D gene TRBD1 over 5 matching bases. The CDR3 sequence is CASERDPSSVQPQHF. The nucleotide sequence is given as TGTGCCAGCGAGCGGGACCCAAGTTCCGTTCAGCCCCAGCATTTT.